This T cell receptor (beta chain) comes out of a study of blood T cell repertoires in COVID-19. Study details: In each case, the material was cDNA or gDNA derived from T cells, B-cell-depleted T cells, or PBMCs.

In the original workflow: Amplifying reference gene primers gave estimates of nucleated cell counts. TCRdb keeps only in-frame clones here, not all; method: immunoSEQ multiplex PCR. The V and J calls and clone size come from that table; D and trimming were worked out from the DNA. The sample gives 210,000 or so clones, 80% of which show up once; 6.5% to 9% is in the top ten. Participants spanned ages roughly 18 to 95 years and resided in 20 to 30 US areas. The study assigned cohorts using participant-reported clinical history. The V end lost 6 bases, the J end lost 5 bases, and 14 bases lay between the germline ends. The CDR3 runs to 14 residues. The germline V gene encodes CDR1 MDHEN and CDR2 SYDVKM.

This chain joins TRBV28 and TRBJ1-5; D may be TRBD1 (6 bases). Sequencing was done on a sample of PBMCs or T cells enriched from blood (not recorded which). This TCR derives from a woman in her 40s with acute COVID-19. The CDR3: CASRPAGVDQPQHF. Written as DNA, the CDR3 is TGTGCCAGCAGGCCCGCAGGGGTGGATCAGCCCCAGCATTTT.